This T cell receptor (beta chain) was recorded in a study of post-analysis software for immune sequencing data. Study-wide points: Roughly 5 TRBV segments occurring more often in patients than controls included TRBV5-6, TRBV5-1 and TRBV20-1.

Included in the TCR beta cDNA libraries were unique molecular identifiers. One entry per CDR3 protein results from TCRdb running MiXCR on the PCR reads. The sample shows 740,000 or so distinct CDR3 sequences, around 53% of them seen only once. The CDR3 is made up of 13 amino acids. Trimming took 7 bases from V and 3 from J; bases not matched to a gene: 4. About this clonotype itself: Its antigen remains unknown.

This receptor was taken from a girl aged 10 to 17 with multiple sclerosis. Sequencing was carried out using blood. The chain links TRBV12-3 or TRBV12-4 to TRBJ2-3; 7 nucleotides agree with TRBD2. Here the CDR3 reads CASKPGGTDTQYF. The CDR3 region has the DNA TGTGCCAGCAAGCCGGGGGGTACAGATACGCAGTATTTT.